This T cell receptor beta chain came from a study of blood T cell repertoires in COVID-19. Whole-study context: The United States, Italy and Spain were the sources of the acute and convalescent COVID-19 samples.

Generated by immunoSEQ multiplex PCR, the TCRdb table keeps only in-frame clones and is missing some. Seen here are 45,000 to 50,000 clones, 75% to 85% observed once, and the top ten hold under 8.5%. The CDR3 covers 15 residues. Germline V gives CDR1 GTSNPN, CDR2 SVGIG (reference sequence). Trimming removed 7 bases from V and 8 bases from J; junction bases left unmatched: 18. This clone was recorded a few times. Sequencing was performed on peripheral blood. V gene TRBV30 combines with J gene TRBJ1-2; 8 nucleotides agree with TRBD1. This TCR was recovered from a man older than 75 in a cohort sampled during active COVID-19. CDR3 region: CASLTGTGQIGGYTF. The CDR3 region has the DNA TGTGCCTCCCTGACGGGGACAGGCCAAATCGGGGGCTACACCTTC.